This T cell receptor (beta chain) derives from a study of blood T cell repertoires in COVID-19. The overall study: Some COVID-19 samples were acute and others convalescent; all came from the United States, Italy and Spain. In each case, the material was cDNA or gDNA derived from T cells, B-cell-depleted T cells, or PBMCs.

This CDR3 has 13 residues. The germline V gene has CDR1 WSHSY and CDR2 SAAADI. With 4 bases removed from V and 2 bases from J, the gap between germline ends came to 9 bases. Repertoires were generated with immunoSEQ multiplex PCR, while TCRdb's copy carries only in-frame clones and drops some. This sample has under 300,000 clones, with about 90% found just once. The material sequenced was PBMCs or T cells enriched from blood (not recorded which). The source is a middle-aged woman with acute COVID-19. The chain joins TRBV10-2 to TRBJ2-7; D not resolved. The CDR3 here is CASSGTTTYEQYF. Written as DNA, the CDR3 is TGCGCCAGCAGTGGTACCACAACCTACGAGCAGTACTTC.